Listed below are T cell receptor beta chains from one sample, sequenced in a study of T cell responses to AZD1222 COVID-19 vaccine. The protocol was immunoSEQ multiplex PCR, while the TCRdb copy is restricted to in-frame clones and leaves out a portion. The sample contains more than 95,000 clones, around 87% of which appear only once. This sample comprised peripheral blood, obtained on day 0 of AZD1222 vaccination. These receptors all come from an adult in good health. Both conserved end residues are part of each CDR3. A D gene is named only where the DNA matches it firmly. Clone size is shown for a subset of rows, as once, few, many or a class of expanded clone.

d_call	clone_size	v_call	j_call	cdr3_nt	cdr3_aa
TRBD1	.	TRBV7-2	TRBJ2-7	TGTGCCAGCAGCGAAGAAGGACAGGCCTCCTACGAGCAGTACTTC	CASSEEGQASYEQYF
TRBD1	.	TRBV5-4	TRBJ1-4	TGTGCCAGCAGCAGGGGGACAGGGAAGGATGAAAAACTGTTTTTT	CASSRGTGKDEKLFF
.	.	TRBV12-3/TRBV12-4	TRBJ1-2	TGTGCCAGCAGTTTACAGGGTGTCGGCTACACCTTC	CASSLQGVGYTF
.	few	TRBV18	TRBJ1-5	TGTGCCAGCTCACTACAATCAGGGTATAGCAATCAGCCCCAGCATTTT	CASSLQSGYSNQPQHF
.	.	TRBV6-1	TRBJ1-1	TGTGCCAGCAGTGAAGCGCTTCTAGGGTCGGCTGAAGCTTTCTTT	CASSEALLGSAEAFF
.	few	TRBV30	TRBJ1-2	TGTGCCTGGAGTTGGGGGATCAATGGCTACACCTTC	CAWSWGINGYTF
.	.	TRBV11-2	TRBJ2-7	TGTGCCAGCAGCCCGGGGAGCTACCCCTACTCCTACGAGCAGTACTTC	CASSPGSYPYSYEQYF
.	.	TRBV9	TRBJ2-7	TGTGCCAGCAGCGCCGACATATCTTACGAGCAGTACTTC	CASSADISYEQYF
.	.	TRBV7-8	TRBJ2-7	TGTGCCAGCAGCTTAGGTGGGGGTATGGCCTACGAGCAGTACTTC	CASSLGGGMAYEQYF
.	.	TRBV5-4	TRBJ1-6	TGTGCCAGCAGCTTGGGACAGGTGACGAATTCACCCCTCCACTTT	CASSLGQVTNSPLHF
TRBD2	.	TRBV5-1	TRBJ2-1	TGCGCCAGCAGCTTATCTAGCGGGGGAATTTACAATGAGCAGTTCTTC	CASSLSSGGIYNEQFF
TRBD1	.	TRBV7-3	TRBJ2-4	TGTGCCAGCAGCTTAAGAGGAGACCAGGTGGGGGACAGCAAAAACATTCAGTACTTC	CASSLRGDQVGDSKNIQYF
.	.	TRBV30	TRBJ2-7	TGTGCCTGGAGTGTAGGGTCAGGTTCCTACGAGCAGTACTTC	CAWSVGSGSYEQYF
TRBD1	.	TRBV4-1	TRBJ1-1	TGCGCCAGCAGCTCCCATCCAGGGGGGATGAACACTGAAGCTTTCTTT	CASSSHPGGMNTEAFF
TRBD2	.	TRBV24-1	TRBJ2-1	TGTGCCACCAGTGACTCCAGGACTAGCGGGAGGATGTACAATGAGCAGTTCTTC	CATSDSRTSGRMYNEQFF
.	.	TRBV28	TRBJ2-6	TGTGCCAGCAGTTTAACAGGGACCCCTGGGGCCAACGTCCTGACTTTC	CASSLTGTPGANVLTF
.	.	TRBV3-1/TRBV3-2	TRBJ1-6	TGTGCCAGCAGCTCGACAGGTATTAATTCACCCCTCCACTTT	CASSSTGINSPLHF